Given below is one TCR beta chain in context. The sample originates from a study of blood T cell repertoires in COVID-19. Losses at the gene ends were 3 bases for V and 3 bases for J; bases not matched to a gene: 13. From germline, CDR1 is KGHSH and CDR2 LQKENI. The CDR3 totals 17 residues. Per the original methods: Reference gene primer amplification gave estimated nucleated cell counts. Sequencing used immunoSEQ multiplex PCR; TCRdb keeps in-frame clones, though not all of them. From that table come the V and J calls and clone size; the DNA was used to work out D and trimming. The table shows 180,000 or so clones, with about 86% occurring only once.

Sequenced material: peripheral blood. The J gene is TRBJ2-5, the V gene TRBV18; 7 bases match TRBD1. The sequence was obtained from a young man with acute or convalescent COVID-19. CDR3 loop: CASSPRRTGGQEETQYF. CDR3 coding DNA: TGTGCCAGCTCACCCCGGCGGACAGGCGGTCAAGAAGAGACCCAGTACTTC.